This TCR beta chain was found in a study of blood T cell repertoires in COVID-19 (dated by TCRdb to about 2020). Background for the entire study: Collaborator samples came from the United States, Italy and Spain and covered acute and convalescent phases of COVID-19. Samples were obtained from the ongoing ImmuneRACE study (first 160 participants) and from over a thousand subjects provided by 6 global collaborators. A freely available public database, intended as a resource for researchers studying the immune response to SARS-CoV-2, is where the repertoires were released. Subjects who had been exposed to COVID-19, were actively infected with it, or had recovered from it provided the deeply sampled blood TCRbeta repertoires that made up the dataset. Where available, HLA class I and class II types were taken from metadata supplied by the sample provider and were not determined by assay-based typing. The material from the prospective study consisted of cDNA or gDNA derived from T cells, B-cell-depleted T cells, or PBMCs. The sample metadata nearly always contained a de-identified subject ID, COVID-19 status, age in years and sex. Study-level results and caveats: Clinical and demographic metadata were provided uncurated, with the amount varying by source and participant.

This clone was seen more than once but under ten times. Its binding antigen is unknown. Base qualities were left out, and no much larger clone turns up one base away. CDR1 is given as SGHRS and CDR2 as YFSETQ, both from the germline V gene. After removal of 5 bases from V and 5 bases from J, the junction retains 6 bases not matched to a gene. The CDR3, from cysteine to phenylalanine, totals 13 residues. Kept here is only the CDR3 DNA, which spans 39 bases and is read in frame from base 1. Each collaborating institution followed its own protocols to collect whole blood in K2EDTA tubes. For TCRbeta analysis, collaborator samples were shipped as frozen whole blood, as isolated PBMCs, or as DNA extracted from either sample type. TCRbeta CDR3 regions were amplified from genomic DNA by means of the immunoSEQ Assay, a bias-controlled multiplex PCR. From the authors' description of their analysis: The number of nucleated cells in each sample was estimated by amplification of reference gene primers within the assay. Sequence reads were collapsed and filtered to measure the absolute abundance of every unique TCRbeta CDR3 rearrangement. Productive Simpson clonality was computed per sample as the square root of Simpson's diversity index over productive rearrangements. TCRdb holds this immuneACCESS table with in-frame rearrangements only. Some clones are missing; in checked studies, unresolved V genes explain under half, and the rest has no known cause. The V and J calls and clone size were taken over from that table, and D and trimming were inferred from the DNA. In this sample the table shows 250,000 to 300,000 clones, approximately 82% of which occur a single time. The top ten clonotypes cover roughly 5.8% of the sample.

In this chain, TRBV5-1 is recombined with TRBJ2-7; TRBD1 matches 8 bases in the middle. This receptor was identified in an older man with acute or convalescent COVID-19. Sequenced: peripheral blood. This receptor has the CDR3 CASSGQGRDEQYF. DNA sequence: TGCGCCAGCAGTGGACAGGGAAGGGACGAGCAGTACTTC.